This T cell receptor beta chain was sequenced for a study of blood T cell repertoires in COVID-19. Study-wide context: Sites across the United States, Italy and Spain contributed samples from acute and convalescent COVID-19.

Germline-derived CDR1 and CDR2 are SGHRS and YFSETQ. Trimming took 4 bases from V and 8 from J; bases not matched to a gene: 12. CDR3 length: 17 amino acids. Authors' processing steps: Amplified reference gene primers provided the basis for estimating nucleated cell counts. The table came from immunoSEQ multiplex PCR; TCRdb's copy has only in-frame clones and leaves some out. The D gene and trimming were derived from the DNA, and the V and J assignments and clone size from that table. The table lists 150,000 to 190,000 clones, 65% to 85% of them singletons. The V call is TRBV5-1, the J call TRBJ1-4, with 12 bases lining up with TRBD1. The sequence was collected from a woman of 80 years or more with acute or convalescent COVID-19. Sample: peripheral blood. CDR3 protein: CASSILPGQGANEKLFF. The CDR3 DNA follows: TGCGCCAGCAGCATCCTCCCGGGACAGGGGGCGAACGAAAAACTGTTTTTT.